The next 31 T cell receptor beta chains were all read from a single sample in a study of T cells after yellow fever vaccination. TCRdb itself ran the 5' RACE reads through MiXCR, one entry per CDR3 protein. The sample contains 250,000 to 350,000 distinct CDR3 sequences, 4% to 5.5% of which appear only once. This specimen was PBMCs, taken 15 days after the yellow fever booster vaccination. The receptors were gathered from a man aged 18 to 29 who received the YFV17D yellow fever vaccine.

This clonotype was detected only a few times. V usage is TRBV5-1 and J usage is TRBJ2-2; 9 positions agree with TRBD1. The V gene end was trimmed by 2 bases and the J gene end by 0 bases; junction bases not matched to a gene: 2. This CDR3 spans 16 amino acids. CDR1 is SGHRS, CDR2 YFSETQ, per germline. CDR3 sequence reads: CASSLTGGSNTGELFF. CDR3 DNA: TGCGCCAGCAGCTTAACAGGGGGCTCGAACACCGGGGAGCTGTTTTTT.

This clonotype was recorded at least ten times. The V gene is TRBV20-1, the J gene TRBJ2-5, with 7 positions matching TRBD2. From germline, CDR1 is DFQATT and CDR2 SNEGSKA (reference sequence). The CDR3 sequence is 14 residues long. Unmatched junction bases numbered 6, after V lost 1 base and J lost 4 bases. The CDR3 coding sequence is TGCAGTGCTAGAGCGGGGGGAGGGAGAGAGACCCAGTACTTC. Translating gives CSARAGGGRETQYF.

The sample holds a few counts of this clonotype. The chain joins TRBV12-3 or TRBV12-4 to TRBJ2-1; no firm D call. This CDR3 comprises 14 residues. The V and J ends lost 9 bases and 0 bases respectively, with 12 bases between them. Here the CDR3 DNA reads TGTGCCAGTAGGGTACAGAGCTCCTACAATGAGCAGTTCTTC. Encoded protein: CASRVQSSYNEQFF.

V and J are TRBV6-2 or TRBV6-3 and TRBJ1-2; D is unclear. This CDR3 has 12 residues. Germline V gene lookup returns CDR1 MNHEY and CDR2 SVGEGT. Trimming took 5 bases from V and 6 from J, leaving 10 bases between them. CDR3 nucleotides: TGTGCCAGCAGTCCCTCCAGCGATGGCTACACCTTC. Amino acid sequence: CASSPSSDGYTF.

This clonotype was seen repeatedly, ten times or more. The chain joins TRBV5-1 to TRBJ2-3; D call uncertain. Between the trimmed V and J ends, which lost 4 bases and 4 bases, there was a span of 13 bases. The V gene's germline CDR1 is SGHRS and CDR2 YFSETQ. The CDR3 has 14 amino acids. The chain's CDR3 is CASSASPPSDTQYF. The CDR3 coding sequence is TGCGCCAGCAGCGCCAGCCCCCCATCAGATACGCAGTATTTT.

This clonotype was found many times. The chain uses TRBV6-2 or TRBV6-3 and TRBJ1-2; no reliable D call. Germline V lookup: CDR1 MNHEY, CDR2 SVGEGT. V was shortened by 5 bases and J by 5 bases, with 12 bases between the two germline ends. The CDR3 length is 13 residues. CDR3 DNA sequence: TGTGCCAGCAGTCCCGGGTCTCGATATGGCTACACCTTC. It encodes CASSPGSRYGYTF.

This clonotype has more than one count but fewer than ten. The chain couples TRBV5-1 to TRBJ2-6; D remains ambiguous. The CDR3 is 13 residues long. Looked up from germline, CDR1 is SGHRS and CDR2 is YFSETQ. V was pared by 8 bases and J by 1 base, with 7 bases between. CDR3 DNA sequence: TGCGCCAGTGACACATCTGGGGCCAACGTCCTGACTTTC. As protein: CASDTSGANVLTF.

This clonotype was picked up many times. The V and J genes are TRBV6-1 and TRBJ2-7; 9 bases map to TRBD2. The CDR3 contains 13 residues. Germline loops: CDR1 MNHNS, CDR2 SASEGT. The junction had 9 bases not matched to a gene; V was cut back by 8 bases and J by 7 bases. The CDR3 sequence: CASGGGAPEEQYF. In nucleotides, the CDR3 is TGTGCCAGCGGCGGGGGGGCTCCGGAGGAGCAGTACTTC.

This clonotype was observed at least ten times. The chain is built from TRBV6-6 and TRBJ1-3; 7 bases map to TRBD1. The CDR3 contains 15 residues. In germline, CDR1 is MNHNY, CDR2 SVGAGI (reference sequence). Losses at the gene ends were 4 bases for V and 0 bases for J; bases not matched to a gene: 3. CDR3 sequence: CASSLGQNSGNTIYF. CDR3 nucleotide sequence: TGTGCCAGCAGTTTGGGACAGAACTCTGGAAACACCATATATTTT.

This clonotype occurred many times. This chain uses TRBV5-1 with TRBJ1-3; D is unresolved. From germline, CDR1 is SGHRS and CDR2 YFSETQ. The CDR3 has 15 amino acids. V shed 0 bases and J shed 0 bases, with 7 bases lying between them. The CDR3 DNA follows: TGCGCCAGCAGCTTGGCTCTCCGCTCTGGAAACACCATATATTTT. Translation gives CASSLALRSGNTIYF.

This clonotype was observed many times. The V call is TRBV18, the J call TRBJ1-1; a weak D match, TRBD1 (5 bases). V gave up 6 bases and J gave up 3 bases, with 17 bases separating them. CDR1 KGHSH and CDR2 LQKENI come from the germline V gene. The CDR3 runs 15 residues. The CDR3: CASSLNGPGYTEAFF. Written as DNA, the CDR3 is TGTGCCAGCTCTCTGAACGGACCAGGGTACACTGAAGCTTTCTTT.

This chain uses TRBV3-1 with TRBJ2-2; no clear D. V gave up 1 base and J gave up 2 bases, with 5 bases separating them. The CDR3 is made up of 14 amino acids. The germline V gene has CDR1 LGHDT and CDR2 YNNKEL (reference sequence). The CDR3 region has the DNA TGTGCCAGCAGCCAAGTCAGAAACACCGGGGAGCTGTTTTTT. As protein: CASSQVRNTGELFF.

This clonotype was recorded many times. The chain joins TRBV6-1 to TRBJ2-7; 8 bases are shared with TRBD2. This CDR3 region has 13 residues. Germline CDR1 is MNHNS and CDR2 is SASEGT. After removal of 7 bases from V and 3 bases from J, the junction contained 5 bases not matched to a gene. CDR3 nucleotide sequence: TGTGCCAGCATTCGGGCGGGGGGCTACGAGCAGTACTTC. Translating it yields CASIRAGGYEQYF.

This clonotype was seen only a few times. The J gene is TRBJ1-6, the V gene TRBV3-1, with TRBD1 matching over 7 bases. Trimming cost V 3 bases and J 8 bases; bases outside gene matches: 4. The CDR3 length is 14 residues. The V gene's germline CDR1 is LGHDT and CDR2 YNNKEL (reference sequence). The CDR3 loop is CASSHRTGDSPLHF. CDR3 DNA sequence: TGTGCCAGCAGCCATCGTACAGGGGATTCACCCCTCCACTTT.

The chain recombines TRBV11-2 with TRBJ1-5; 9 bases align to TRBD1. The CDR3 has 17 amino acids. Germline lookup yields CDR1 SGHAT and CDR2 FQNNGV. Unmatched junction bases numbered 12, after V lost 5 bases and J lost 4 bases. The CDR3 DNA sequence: TGTGCCAGCAGCCCACCCCCAACGACAGGGGGAAATCAGCCCCAGCATTTT. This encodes CASSPPPTTGGNQPQHF. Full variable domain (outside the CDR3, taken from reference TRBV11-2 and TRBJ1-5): EAGVAQSPRYKIIEKRQSVAFWCNPISGHATLYWYQQILGQGPKLLIQFQNNGVVDDSQLPKDRFSAERLKGVDSTLKIQPAKLEDSAVYLCASSPPPTTGGNQPQHFGDGTRLSIL.

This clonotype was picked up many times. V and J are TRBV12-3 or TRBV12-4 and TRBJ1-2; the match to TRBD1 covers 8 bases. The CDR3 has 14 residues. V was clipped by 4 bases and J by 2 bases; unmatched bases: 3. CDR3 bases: TGTGCCAGCAGTTCGGACAGGGCGAACTATGGCTACACCTTC. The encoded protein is CASSSDRANYGYTF.

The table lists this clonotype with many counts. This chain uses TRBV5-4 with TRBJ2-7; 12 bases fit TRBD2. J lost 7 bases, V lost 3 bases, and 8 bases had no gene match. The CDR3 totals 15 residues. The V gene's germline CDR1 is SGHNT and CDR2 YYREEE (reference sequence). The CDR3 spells CASSSRLAGVGEQYF. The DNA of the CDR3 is TGTGCCAGCAGCTCCCGACTAGCGGGGGTAGGGGAGCAGTACTTC.

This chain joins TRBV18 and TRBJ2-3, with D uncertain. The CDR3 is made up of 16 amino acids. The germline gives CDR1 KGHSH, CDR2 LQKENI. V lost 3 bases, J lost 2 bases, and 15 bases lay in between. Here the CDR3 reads CASSPWQQSNTDTQYF. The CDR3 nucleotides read TGTGCCAGCTCACCTTGGCAGCAGTCCAACACAGATACGCAGTATTTT.

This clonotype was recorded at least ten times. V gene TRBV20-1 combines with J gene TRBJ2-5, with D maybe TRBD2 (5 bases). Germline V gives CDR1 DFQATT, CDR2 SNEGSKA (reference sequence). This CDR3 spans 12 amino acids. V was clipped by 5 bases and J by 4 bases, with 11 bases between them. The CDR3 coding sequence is TGCAGTGCTCGAGGGCAGAGAGAGACCCAGTACTTC. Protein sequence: CSARGQRETQYF.

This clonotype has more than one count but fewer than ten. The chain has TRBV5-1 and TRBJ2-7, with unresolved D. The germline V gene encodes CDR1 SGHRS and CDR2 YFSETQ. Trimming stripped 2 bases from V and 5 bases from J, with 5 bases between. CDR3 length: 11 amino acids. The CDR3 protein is CASSLHHEQYF. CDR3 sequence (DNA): TGCGCCAGCAGCTTACACCACGAGCAGTACTTC.

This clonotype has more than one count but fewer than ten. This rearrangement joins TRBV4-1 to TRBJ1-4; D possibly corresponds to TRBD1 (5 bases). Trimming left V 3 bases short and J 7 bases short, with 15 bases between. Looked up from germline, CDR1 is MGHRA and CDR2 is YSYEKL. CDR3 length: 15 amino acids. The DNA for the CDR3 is TGCGCCAGCAGCCAGGCTGAGGCGCAGGGTGAAAAACTGTTTTTT. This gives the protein CASSQAEAQGEKLFF.

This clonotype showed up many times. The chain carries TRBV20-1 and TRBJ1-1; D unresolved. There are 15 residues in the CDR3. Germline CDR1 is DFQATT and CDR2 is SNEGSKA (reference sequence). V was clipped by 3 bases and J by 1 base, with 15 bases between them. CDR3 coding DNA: TGCAGTGCTAGGACATCACTTATAGGGAACACTGAAGCTTTCTTT. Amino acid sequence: CSARTSLIGNTEAFF.

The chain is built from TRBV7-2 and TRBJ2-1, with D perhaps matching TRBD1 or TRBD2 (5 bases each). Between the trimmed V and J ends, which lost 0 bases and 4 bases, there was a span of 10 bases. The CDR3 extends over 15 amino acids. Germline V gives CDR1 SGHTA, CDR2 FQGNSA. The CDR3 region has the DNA TGTGCCAGCAGCTTAGCGTGGGGGATTTACAATGAGCAGTTCTTC. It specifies CASSLAWGIYNEQFF.

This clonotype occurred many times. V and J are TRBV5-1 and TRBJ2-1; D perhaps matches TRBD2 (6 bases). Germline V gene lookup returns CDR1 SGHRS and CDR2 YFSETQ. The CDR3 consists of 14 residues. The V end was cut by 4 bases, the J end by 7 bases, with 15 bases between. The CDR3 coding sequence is TGCGCCAGCAGCGAGGCTTCGGCGGGGAATGAGCAGTTCTTC. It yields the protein CASSEASAGNEQFF.

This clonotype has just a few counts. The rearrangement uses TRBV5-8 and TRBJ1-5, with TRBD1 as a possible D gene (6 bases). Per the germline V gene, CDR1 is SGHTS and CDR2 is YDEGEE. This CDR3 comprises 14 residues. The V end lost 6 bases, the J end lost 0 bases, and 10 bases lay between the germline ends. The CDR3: CASKGGYSNQPQHF. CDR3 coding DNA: TGTGCCAGCAAAGGGGGATATAGCAATCAGCCCCAGCATTTT.

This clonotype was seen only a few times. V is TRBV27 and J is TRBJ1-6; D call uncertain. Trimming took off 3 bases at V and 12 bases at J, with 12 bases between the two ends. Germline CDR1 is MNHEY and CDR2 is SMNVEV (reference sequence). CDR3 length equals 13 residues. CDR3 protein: CASSLGGRGPLHF. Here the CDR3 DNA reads TGTGCCAGCAGTTTGGGTGGTCGGGGACCCCTCCACTTT.

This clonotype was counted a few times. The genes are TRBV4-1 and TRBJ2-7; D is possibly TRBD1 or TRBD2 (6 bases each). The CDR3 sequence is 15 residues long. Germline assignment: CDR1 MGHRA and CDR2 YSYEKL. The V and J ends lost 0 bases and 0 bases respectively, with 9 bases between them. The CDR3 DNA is TGCGCCAGCAGCCAAGAAGGGGGGACCTCCTACGAGCAGTACTTC. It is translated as CASSQEGGTSYEQYF.

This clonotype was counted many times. The CDR3 sequence: CASSFRLAGDLWNEQFF. CDR3 sequence (DNA): TGTGCCAGCAGCTTCAGACTAGCGGGGGACCTCTGGAATGAGCAGTTCTTC. The chain links TRBV7-6 to TRBJ2-1, with 12 bases matching TRBD2. Losses at the gene ends were 3 bases for V and 7 bases for J; bases not matched to a gene: 10. This CDR3 spans 17 amino acids. Germline V gene sequence: CDR1 SGHVS, CDR2 FNYEAQ.

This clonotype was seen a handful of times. The CDR3 is CATSRNSGANVLTF. The DNA for the CDR3 is TGTGCCACCAGCAGGAACTCTGGGGCCAACGTCCTGACTTTC. The chain combines TRBV15 with TRBJ2-6; no clear D gene. CDR1 and CDR2 (germline): LNHNV, YYDKDF (reference sequence). This CDR3 is 14 amino acids long. Trimming removed 3 bases at V and 0 bases at J, with 3 bases between.

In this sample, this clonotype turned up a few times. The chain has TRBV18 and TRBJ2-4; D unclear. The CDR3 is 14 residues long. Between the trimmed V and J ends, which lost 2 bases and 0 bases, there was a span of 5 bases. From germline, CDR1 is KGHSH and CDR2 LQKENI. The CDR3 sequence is CASSPKEAKNIQYF. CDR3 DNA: TGTGCCAGCTCACCAAAGGAAGCCAAAAACATTCAGTACTTC.

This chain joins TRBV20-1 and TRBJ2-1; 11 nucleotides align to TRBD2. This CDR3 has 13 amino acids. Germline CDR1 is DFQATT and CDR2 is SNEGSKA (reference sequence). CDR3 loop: CNLIAGGPNEQFF. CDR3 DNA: TGCAACCTAATAGCGGGGGGGCCCAATGAGCAGTTCTTC.